The 15 T cell receptor beta chains in this list originate from one sample, sequenced in a study of T cells in women clearing cervical HPV infection. Measured with immunoSEQ multiplex PCR; TCRdb has only the in-frame clones, and not every one. Here the sample table reports 45,000 to 50,000 clones. The material sequenced was blood buffy coat. Source of these receptors: a woman between 18 and 70 years old with a cervical HPV16 infection that either progressed to CIN3+ or cleared (not recorded which).

As regards this clone: The read falls 3 residues short of the CDR3 end, and the missing part is taken from the germline J gene. The rearrangement uses TRBV5-1 and TRBJ2-2; D unclear. The CDR3 spans 15 residues. From germline, CDR1 is SGHRS and CDR2 YFSETQ. The CDR3 region is CASSLSGRINSPLFF. CDR3 bases read: TGCGCCAGCAGCTTGAGTGGCAGGATTAATTCACCG.

Comments on this clone: With the read ending 3 residues before the CDR3 end, the germline J gene is used to fill in that end. The gene calls are TRBV7-9 and TRBJ2-5; 8 bases agree with TRBD1. The germline V gene has CDR1 SEHNR and CDR2 FQNEAQ (reference sequence). CDR3 size: 15 residues. V lost 5 bases to trimming and J lost 2 bases; unmatched junction nucleotides: 7. CDR3 DNA, as far as it was read: TGTGCCAGCAGCGGAGGGGACAGGTTACAAGAGACC. Translation gives CASSGGDRLQET. The full CDR3 protein reads CASSGGDRLQETQYF.

Worth noting for this clone: The CDR3 end lies 3 residues beyond the end of the read and is filled in from the germline J gene. The chain links TRBV19 to TRBJ2-1, with 10 positions matching TRBD2. Trimming cost V 9 bases and J 0 bases; bases outside gene matches: 11. Germline V lookup: CDR1 LNHDA, CDR2 SQIVND (reference sequence). This CDR3 is built from 17 residues. CDR3 region: CASWGSGRAGSYNEQFF. The DNA read from the CDR3 is TGTGCCAGCTGGGGAAGCGGGAGGGCTGGCTCCTACAATGAG. The complete variable domain, with remaining parts taken from reference TRBV19 and TRBJ2-1, reads DGGITQSPKYLFRKEGQNVTLSCEQNLNHDAMYWYRQDPGQGLRLIYYSQIVNDFQKGDIAEGYSVSREKKESFPLTVTSAQKNPTAFYLCASWGSGRAGSYNEQFFGPGTRLTVL.

A remark on this clone: The missing CDR3 end, 3 residues past where the read stops, is filled in from the germline J gene. The rearrangement uses TRBV12-5 and TRBJ2-7; D might be TRBD1 (7 bases). Germline CDR1 and CDR2: LGHNT and FRNRAP. Trimming cost V 5 bases and J 5 bases, with 13 bases left between them. The CDR3 runs to 13 residues. The CDR3 bases that were read are TGTGCTAGTGGTGCGGGACAGACAAACGAG. Translating it yields CASGAGQTNE. The full CDR3 protein is CASGAGQTNEQYF.

Regarding this clone: The CDR3 end falls 3 residues outside the read, so it is completed with the germline J gene. The chain joins TRBV2 to TRBJ2-7, with D perhaps matching TRBD1 (6 bases). This CDR3 contains 12 residues. In germline, CDR1 is SNHLY, CDR2 FYNNEI. V was cut by 6 bases and J by 4 bases, with 10 bases left in between. The sequenced part of the CDR3 DNA is TGTGCCAGCAGCTTACAGGGTTACGAG. This translates into CASSLQGYE. The complete CDR3 reads CASSLQGYEQYF.

Comments on this clone: The read terminates 3 residues ahead of where the CDR3 ends, so the germline J gene completes it. V gene TRBV5-5 combines with J gene TRBJ2-2; 7 bases line up with TRBD1. This CDR3 spans 15 amino acids. CDR1 is SGHKS and CDR2 is YYEKEE in the germline V gene (reference sequence). The V and J ends lost 3 bases and 5 bases, in that order; junction bases with no gene match: 7. CDR3: CASSWARQGTGELFF. The part of the CDR3 DNA that was read is TGTGCCAGCAGCTGGGCGAGACAGGGAACCGGGGAG.

Regarding this clone: The missing CDR3 end, 3 residues past where the read stops, is filled in from the germline J gene. The V call is TRBV30, the J call TRBJ2-7; no reliable D call. V gave up 0 bases and J gave up 3 bases, with 6 bases separating them. CDR1 GTSNPN and CDR2 SVGIG come from the germline V gene (reference sequence). The CDR3 consists of 12 residues. CDR3 DNA (partial): TGTGCCTGGAGTGTACAACACTACGAG. Its translation is CAWSVQHYE. The whole CDR3 protein is CAWSVQHYEQYF.

This clone counts as medium-sized by frequency. The read ends 3 residues shy of where the CDR3 ends; the end is completed using the germline J gene. This chain connects TRBV12-3 or TRBV12-4 to TRBJ2-5; TRBD2 matches 13 bases. The CDR3 consists of 15 residues. V gave up 4 bases and J gave up 4 bases; unmatched junction bases: 3. Incomplete CDR3 DNA: TGTGCCAGCAGTTCGGGACTAGCGGGACCAGAGACC. The encoded protein is CASSSGLAGPET. The complete CDR3 sequence is CASSSGLAGPETQYF.

The CDR3 loop is CASSLAAPGRGTYEQYF. The sequenced CDR3 bases are TGTGCCAGCAGCTTAGCGGCCCCCGGCAGGGGGACCTACGAG. The V gene is TRBV7-6, the J gene TRBJ2-7; 7 nucleotides agree with TRBD1. Read coverage stops 3 residues before the CDR3 terminus; the germline J gene supplies the remainder. Trimming cost V 0 bases and J 2 bases; bases outside gene matches: 10. Per germline, CDR1 SGHVS and CDR2 FNYEAQ. The CDR3 is made up of 17 amino acids.

Worth noting for this clone: The read is 3 residues too short to cover the CDR3 end, so that end is filled in from the germline J gene. The chain has TRBV19 and TRBJ2-4, with TRBD2 matching over 7 bases. CDR1 and CDR2 from the germline V gene are LNHDA and SQIVND (reference sequence). The CDR3 is 14 residues long. The CDR3 bases that were read are TGTGCCAGTAGCCCTGGCGGGGGAGTCTATGGT. This codes for CASSPGGGVYG. The whole CDR3 protein is CASSPGGGVYGQYF.

As for this clone: Coverage ceases 3 residues before the CDR3 finishes, and the germline J gene fills in the end. The rearrangement joins TRBV20-1 to TRBJ2-1; TRBD1 is a possible D gene (6 bases). CDR3 length equals 13 residues. Germline loops: CDR1 DFQATT, CDR2 SNEGSKA (reference sequence). V lost 4 bases and J 5 bases, leaving 12 bases between the germline ends. CDR3 in amino acids: CSATRQVDNEQFF. Partial CDR3 DNA: TGCAGTGCTACCCGACAGGTTGACAATGAG.

In regard to this clone: Sequencing ends 3 residues short of the CDR3 end; the germline J gene provides the rest. The chain carries TRBV6-2 or TRBV6-3 and TRBJ2-7; D remains ambiguous. Germline V CDR1 and CDR2: MNHEY, SVGEGT. The V gene lost 2 bases and the J gene lost 0 bases, with 11 bases spanning the gap. This CDR3 is built from 15 residues. The CDR3 bases that were read are TGTGCCAGCAGTTACGTGGGCAGGAGCTCCTACGAG. It translates to CASSYVGRSSYE. The CDR3 in its entirety is CASSYVGRSSYEQYF.

A note on this clone: The read comes to an end 3 residues before the CDR3 does, leaving the germline J gene to fill in the end. The rearrangement joins TRBV5-1 to TRBJ2-7; D is perhaps TRBD1 (6 bases). Trimming stripped 4 bases from V and 2 bases from J, with 16 bases between. This CDR3 contains 15 residues. From germline, CDR1 is SGHRS and CDR2 YFSETQ. The covered CDR3 bases are TGCGCCAGCAGCACCTCGACAGGATTTCCCTACGAG. Protein: CASSTSTGFPYE. The whole CDR3 is CASSTSTGFPYEQYF. Full variable domain (outside the CDR3, taken from reference TRBV5-1 and TRBJ2-7): KAGVTQTPRYLIKTRGQQVTLSCSPISGHRSVSWYQQTPGQGLQFLFEYFSETQRNKGNFPGRFSGRQFSNSRSEMNVSTLELGDSALYLCASSTSTGFPYEQYFGPGTRLTVT.

The CDR3 protein is CASRFTGVSNQPQHF. Partial CDR3 DNA: TGTGCCAGCAGATTTACAGGGGTTAGCAATCAGCCC. This chain connects TRBV6-2 or TRBV6-3 to TRBJ1-5; 7 bases agree with TRBD1. The sequence runs out 3 residues before the end of the CDR3; the remainder is reconstructed from the germline J gene. The CDR3 runs to 15 residues. In germline, CDR1 is MNHEY, CDR2 SVGEGT. The V and J ends lost 6 bases and 0 bases, in that order; junction bases with no gene match: 5.

Remarks on this clone: The DNA ends 3 residues before the CDR3 does, and the rest of the CDR3 is filled in from the germline J gene. The chain carries TRBV7-3 and TRBJ2-3; a possible D gene is TRBD1 (6 bases). Germline V lookup: CDR1 SGHTA, CDR2 FQGTGA. CDR3 size: 13 residues. The CDR3 DNA, read in part, is TGTGCCAGCAGCTTAGGGACAAAAGAGACG. Its translation is CASSLGTKET. Given in full, the CDR3 is CASSLGTKETQYF.